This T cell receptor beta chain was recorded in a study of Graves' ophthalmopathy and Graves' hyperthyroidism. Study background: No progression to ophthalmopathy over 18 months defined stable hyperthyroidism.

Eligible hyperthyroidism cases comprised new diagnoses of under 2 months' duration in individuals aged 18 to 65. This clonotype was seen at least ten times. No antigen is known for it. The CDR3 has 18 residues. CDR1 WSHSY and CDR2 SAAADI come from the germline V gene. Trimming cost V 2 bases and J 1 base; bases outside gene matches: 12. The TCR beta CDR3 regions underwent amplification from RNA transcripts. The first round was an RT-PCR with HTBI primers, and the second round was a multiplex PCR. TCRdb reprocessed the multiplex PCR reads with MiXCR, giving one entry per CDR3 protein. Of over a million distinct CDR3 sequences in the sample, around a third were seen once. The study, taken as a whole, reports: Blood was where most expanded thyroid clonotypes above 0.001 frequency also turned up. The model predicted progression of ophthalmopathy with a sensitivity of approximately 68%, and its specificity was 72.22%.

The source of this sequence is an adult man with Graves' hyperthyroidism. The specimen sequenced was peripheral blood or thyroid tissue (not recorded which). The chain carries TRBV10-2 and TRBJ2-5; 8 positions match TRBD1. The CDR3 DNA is TGCGCCAGCAGTGAGGTCTCCGGGACAGGAACCATCCAAGAGACCCAGTACTTC. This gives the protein CASSEVSGTGTIQETQYF.